The rows below give T cell receptor beta chains drawn from one sample of a study of response to subunit inactivated influenza vaccine. TCRdb re-called the RT-PCR reads with MiXCR, one entry per CDR3 protein. The sample consists of about 190,000 distinct CDR3 sequences, approximately 14% of them appearing once. This specimen consisted of CD8+ T cells sorted from PBMCs, obtained about 5 days after vaccination. The receptors derive from a man aged 45 to 65 who received an inactivated influenza vaccine. The CDR3 runs from the conserved cysteine through the conserved F or W. A D gene is named only where the DNA matches it firmly. Expanded clones are given a class, and other clones once, few, many or no size at all.

cdr3_nt cdr3_aa clone_size j_call v_call d_call
TGTGCCAGCAGCTTAATTGTGGGGCGGGCTCGGTCCTACGAGCAGTACTTC CASSLIVGRARSYEQYF few TRBJ2-7 TRBV11-2 NA
TGTGCCAGCAGCTTCTCTGGACTAGATATCAATGAGCAGTTCTTC CASSFSGLDINEQFF NA TRBJ2-1 TRBV11-1 TRBD2
TGTGCCAGCACCCCTCCCCCCTGGACTAGCGGGAGGCGGGGTGAGCAGTTCTTC CASTPPPWTSGRRGEQFF NA TRBJ2-1 TRBV28 TRBD2
TGTGCCACCAGCAGCCTCTGGAGGAAATTAAATGAGCAGTTCTTC CATSSLWRKLNEQFF few TRBJ2-1 TRBV15 NA
TGTGCCAGCAGTCCACTAGCCGGGGAGACCCAGTACTTC CASSPLAGETQYF few TRBJ2-5 TRBV12-3/TRBV12-4 NA
TGTGCCAGCAGCGTAGCTGGTTACGGGAGCTCCTACAATGAGCAGTTCTTC CASSVAGYGSSYNEQFF NA TRBJ2-1 TRBV9 NA
TGTGCCAGCAGCCCCCCCGGATTGGCAGGGGGGAAGCACGAGCAGTACTTC CASSPPGLAGGKHEQYF NA TRBJ2-7 TRBV11-2 NA
TGTGCCAGCAGCTCCGCAGGGGAGATTGCAGATACGCAGTATTTT CASSSAGEIADTQYF NA TRBJ2-3 TRBV7-9 NA
TGTGCCACCAGTGGGTCGGGGGCCGGGACCCAGTACTTC CATSGSGAGTQYF few TRBJ2-5 TRBV24-1 NA
TGTGCCTGGAGTGTAACTCTATCAGGGGACTCCTACGAGCAGTACTTC CAWSVTLSGDSYEQYF NA TRBJ2-7 TRBV30 NA
TGTGCCAGCAGCCCAAATGGCACTAGCGGGGGATGGCAAGAGACCCAGTACTTC CASSPNGTSGGWQETQYF few TRBJ2-5 TRBV11-1 TRBD2
TGTGCCAGCAGTTCCCCCCGACAGGGAACCTACAATGAGCAGTTCTTC CASSSPRQGTYNEQFF few TRBJ2-1 TRBV12-3/TRBV12-4 TRBD1